Reported below is one T cell receptor beta chain. No antigen is known for it. The sample belongs to a study of T cell responses to AZD1222 COVID-19 vaccine. There are 13 residues in the CDR3. Germline CDR1 and CDR2: MDHEN and SYDVKM. The V and J ends lost 4 bases and 7 bases, in that order; junction bases with no gene match: 5. Study outcomes and limitations: With dominance at 160-218 and 743-854, vaccine-associated CD4 TCRs spanned spike. There were repertoire samples only from the period after the peak T cell response.

Produced via immunoSEQ multiplex PCR; TCRdb's table is partial and in-frame only. Among tens of thousands of clones listed, around 85% were seen once. The sequences come from peripheral blood, collected on day 0 of MenACWY control vaccination. This TCR came from an adult in good health. The chain couples TRBV28 to TRBJ1-2; 8 bases agree with TRBD1. The DNA for the CDR3 is TGTGCCAGCAGTTCGCGGACAGGGACTGGCTACACCTTC. This sequence encodes CASSSRTGTGYTF.